Following are 17 T cell receptor beta chains from one sample sequenced in a study of T cells expressing NK-cell markers. After re-calling the 5' RACE reads, TCRdb lists one entry per CDR3 protein, DNA absent. Here the sample table reports about 110,000 distinct CDR3 sequences. Sample: blood T cells: a sorted CD56 or NKG2C T cell subset, CD4+ or CD8+ T cells, or bulk PBMC T cells (not recorded which). The receptors come from a woman between 18 and 70 years old in good health.

Here the CDR3 reads CASSEGGGSYNEQFF. The chain links TRBV3-1 to TRBJ2-1; TCRdb calls TRBD1, which cannot be checked without DNA. Germline V gene data show CDR1 as LGHDT and CDR2 as YNNKEL (reference sequence). This CDR3 region has 15 residues.

The chain has TRBV14 and TRBJ2-7; TCRdb lists TRBD2, though no DNA is available to test this call. The CDR3 totals 16 residues. Germline CDR1 and CDR2: SGHDN and FVKESK. The CDR3 loop is CASSRKTSGRSNEQYF.

The chain's CDR3 is CSAPSEALYNEQFF. V gene TRBV20-1 combines with J gene TRBJ2-1. Germline V lookup: CDR1 DFQATT, CDR2 SNEGSKA (reference sequence). The CDR3 runs 14 residues.

V gene TRBV7-2 combines with J gene TRBJ2-3. The CDR3 is made up of 15 amino acids. Looked up from germline, CDR1 is SGHTA and CDR2 is FQGNSA. CDR3 region: CASSLIVGSTDTQYF.

V usage is TRBV11-2 and J usage is TRBJ2-3; TCRdb's assignment of TRBD2 cannot be checked, as there is no DNA. The CDR3 loop spans 18 amino acids. Germline-derived CDR1 and CDR2 are SGHAT and FQNNGV. The CDR3 sequence is CASSDSSGGPKVADTQYF.

The chain recombines TRBV15 with TRBJ2-2; TCRdb gives TRBD2 as the D gene, but with no DNA this cannot be confirmed. The germline gives CDR1 LNHNV, CDR2 YYDKDF (reference sequence). The CDR3 has 17 amino acids. The CDR3 is CATSDRDPGLVGGELFF.

This chain links TRBV30 with TRBJ1-5; TCRdb outputs TRBD1, but without DNA this stays unchecked. The CDR3 consists of 13 residues. Germline V CDR1 and CDR2: GTSNPN, SVGIG (reference sequence). CDR3 region: CAWSGTENQPQHF.

This rearrangement joins TRBV12-3 or TRBV12-4 to TRBJ1-5. The CDR3 totals 12 residues. The CDR3 loop is CASRWYYWPQHF.

This chain connects TRBV25-1 to TRBJ2-5. The germline V gene encodes CDR1 MGHDK and CDR2 SYGVNS. The length of the CDR3 is 11 residues. The CDR3: CASSVLETQYF.

The V gene is TRBV7-8, the J gene TRBJ1-2; TCRdb lists TRBD1, though no DNA is available to test this call. Germline CDR1 reads SGHVS; CDR2 reads FQNEAQ. This CDR3 is 12 amino acids long. CDR3 residues: CASSPGGGGYTF.

CDR3 protein: CASSQQTGGGETQYF. The rearrangement uses TRBV4-3 and TRBJ2-5; checking the TCRdb D call of TRBD1 is not possible without DNA. Germline CDR1 reads LGHNA; CDR2 reads YSLEER. This CDR3 is built from 15 residues.

The chain employs TRBV5-6 and TRBJ2-7; the D call of TRBD1 rests on TCRdb alone, since no DNA is present to check it. This CDR3 spans 14 amino acids. The germline V gene encodes CDR1 SGHDT and CDR2 YYEEEE. The CDR3 here is CASSWAGTAYEQYF.

The chain combines TRBV6-5 with TRBJ2-5. There are 11 residues in the CDR3. CDR1 is MNHEY, CDR2 SVGAGI, per germline. The CDR3 sequence: CASSYRETQYF.

CDR3 sequence reads: CASSEGQGNQPQHF. V and J are TRBV2 and TRBJ1-5; TCRdb reports TRBD1, a call that lacks DNA to check it against. CDR1 and CDR2 from the germline V gene are SNHLY and FYNNEI. The CDR3 has 14 residues.

This chain links TRBV7-3 with TRBJ1-1; the D gene TCRdb calls, TRBD1, cannot be checked with no DNA. The CDR3 contains 15 residues. CDR1 and CDR2 (germline): SGHTA, FQGTGA. The CDR3 sequence is CASSWGLEGGTEAFF.

The chain combines TRBV10-3 with TRBJ2-1; without DNA, the TCRdb call of TRBD2 cannot be checked. Germline CDR1 reads ENHRY; CDR2 reads SYGVKD. This CDR3 spans 15 amino acids. CDR3 residues: CAISEVLAADNEQFF.

The chain employs TRBV4-3 and TRBJ1-1. Germline loops: CDR1 LGHNA, CDR2 YSLEER. CDR3 length: 15 amino acids. CDR3 amino acids: CASSPGGGTTTEAFF.